This T cell receptor beta chain was recorded in a study of blood T cell repertoires in COVID-19. Study-wide context: The study drew acute and convalescent COVID-19 samples from the United States, Italy and Spain. In each case, the material was cDNA or gDNA derived from T cells, B-cell-depleted T cells, or PBMCs.

The Seattle patients, enrolled during active infection, were followed longitudinally. Germline CDR1 is ENHRY and CDR2 is SYGVKD. This CDR3 is built from 15 residues. Trimming pared 2 bases from V and 7 bases from J, leaving 15 bases between. The data were produced by immunoSEQ multiplex PCR, yet TCRdb's version contains in-frame clones alone and is incomplete. The sample includes under 200,000 clones, 75% to 85% of them seen just once. Material for sequencing was peripheral blood. The sequence came from a woman aged 40 to 50 with COVID-19, enrolled during active disease. The V gene is TRBV10-3, the J gene TRBJ1-5; no clear D. The CDR3 DNA is TGTGCCATCAGTGAGACGGGGAACACGGGACAGCCCCAGCATTTT. Protein product: CAISETGNTGQPQHF.